A single TCR beta chain is shown here with its context. The data originate from a study of blood T cell repertoires in COVID-19. Study at large: T cells, B-cell-depleted T cells, or PBMCs supplied cDNA or gDNA.

In the source study's methods: Amplifying reference gene primers gave estimates of nucleated cell counts. Here immunoSEQ multiplex PCR was the method, and the copy in TCRdb shows in-frame clones only, minus some. The V and J calls and clone size come from that table; D and trimming were worked out from the DNA. The table shows under 250,000 clones, with roughly nine tenths occurring only once. Two negative PCRs, clearance, or symptom resolution were required of recovered Cohort 3 donors. Germline CDR1 reads LGHDT; CDR2 reads YNNKEL (reference sequence). The CDR3 is 16 residues long. Trimming pared 4 bases from V and 4 bases from J, leaving 19 bases between.

Sequenced input: PBMCs or T cells enriched from blood (not recorded which). This TCR came from a man aged 25-45 years who had recovered from COVID-19. This chain connects TRBV3-1 (or the pseudogene TRBV3-2) to TRBJ1-1; perhaps TRBD1 as D (6 bases). The CDR3 DNA sequence: TGTGCCAGCAGCCGTGGTGGGGGGGCGAGGGGCACTGAAGCTTTCTTT. This encodes CASSRGGGARGTEAFF.